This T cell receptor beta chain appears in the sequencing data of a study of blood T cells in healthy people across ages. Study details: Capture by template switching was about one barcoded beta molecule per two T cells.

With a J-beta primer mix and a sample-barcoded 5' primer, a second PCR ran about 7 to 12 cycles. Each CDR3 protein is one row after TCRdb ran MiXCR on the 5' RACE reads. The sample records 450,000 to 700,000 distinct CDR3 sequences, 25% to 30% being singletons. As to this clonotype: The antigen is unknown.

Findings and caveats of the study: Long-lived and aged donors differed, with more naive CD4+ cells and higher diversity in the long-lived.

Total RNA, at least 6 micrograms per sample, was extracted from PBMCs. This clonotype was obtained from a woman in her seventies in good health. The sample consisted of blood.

CDR3 in amino acids: CASSPLWTGRNADTQYF. The DNA for the CDR3 is TGTGCCAGCTCACCGTTATGGACAGGGCGTAATGCGGATACGCAGTATTTT. V is TRBV18 and J is TRBJ2-3, with 8 bases fitting TRBD1. Trimming cost V 3 bases and J 6 bases; bases outside gene matches: 14. The germline gives CDR1 KGHSH, CDR2 LQKENI. CDR3 size: 17 residues.